This T cell receptor beta chain came from a study of blood T cell repertoires in COVID-19. Turning to the study itself: The samples span acute and convalescent COVID-19 from the United States, Italy and Spain. Sources were T cells, B-cell-depleted T cells, or PBMCs; the material itself was cDNA or gDNA.

Germline V gene data show CDR1 as ENHRY and CDR2 as SYGVKD. The CDR3 sequence is 14 residues long. V lost 1 base, J lost 3 bases, and 10 bases lay in between. In the source study's methods: Using reference gene primer amplification, nucleated cell counts were estimated. Profiled with immunoSEQ multiplex PCR; TCRdb holds only in-frame clones, not every one. Clonal size and the V and J genes are those of that table, whereas D and trimming came from the DNA. The sample lists roughly 35,000 clones, about 85% seen once, with 14% in the top ten. Material for sequencing was peripheral blood. This TCR was recovered from a human donor with acute or convalescent COVID-19. The donor label of this sample is uncertain. The J gene is TRBJ2-7, the V gene TRBV10-3; TRBD1 might be the D (5 bases). The CDR3 DNA follows: TGTGCCATCAGTGAGTGGCGACAGAACTACGAGCAGTACTTC. The encoded protein is CAISEWRQNYEQYF.